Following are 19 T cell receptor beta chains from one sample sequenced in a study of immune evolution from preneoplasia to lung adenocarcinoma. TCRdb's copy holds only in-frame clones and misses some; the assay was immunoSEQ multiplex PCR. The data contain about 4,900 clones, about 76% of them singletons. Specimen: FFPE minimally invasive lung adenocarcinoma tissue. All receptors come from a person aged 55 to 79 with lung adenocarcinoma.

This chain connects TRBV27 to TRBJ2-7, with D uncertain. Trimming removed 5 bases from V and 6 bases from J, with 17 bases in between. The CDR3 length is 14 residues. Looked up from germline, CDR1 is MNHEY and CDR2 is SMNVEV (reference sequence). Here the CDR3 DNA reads TGTGCCAGCAGTGCTTCGCCCGGGCCGTTCGAGCAGTACTTC. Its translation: CASSASPGPFEQYF.

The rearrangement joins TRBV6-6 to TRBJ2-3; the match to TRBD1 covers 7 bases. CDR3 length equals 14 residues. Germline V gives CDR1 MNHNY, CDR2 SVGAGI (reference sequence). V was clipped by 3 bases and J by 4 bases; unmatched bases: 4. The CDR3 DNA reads TGTGCCAGCAGTTATGGGCAGGGGGCAGATACGCAGTATTTT. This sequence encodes CASSYGQGADTQYF.

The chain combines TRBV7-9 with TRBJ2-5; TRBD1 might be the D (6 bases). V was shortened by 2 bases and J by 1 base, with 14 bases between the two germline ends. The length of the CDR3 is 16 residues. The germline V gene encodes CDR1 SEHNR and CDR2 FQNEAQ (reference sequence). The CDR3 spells CASSLQGWLTQETQYF. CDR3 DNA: TGTGCCAGCAGCTTACAGGGGTGGCTAACCCAAGAGACCCAGTACTTC.

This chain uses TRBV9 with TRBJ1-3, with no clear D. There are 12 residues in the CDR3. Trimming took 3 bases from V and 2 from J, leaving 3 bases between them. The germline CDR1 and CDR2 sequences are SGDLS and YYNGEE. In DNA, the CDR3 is TGTGCCAGCAGCGGCCCTGGAAACACCATATATTTT. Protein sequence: CASSGPGNTIYF.

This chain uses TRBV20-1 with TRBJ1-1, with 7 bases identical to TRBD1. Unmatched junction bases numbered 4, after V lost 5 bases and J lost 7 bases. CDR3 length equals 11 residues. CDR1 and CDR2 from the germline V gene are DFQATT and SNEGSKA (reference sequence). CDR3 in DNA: TGCAGTGCTCGAAGACAGGGTGAAGCTTTCTTT. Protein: CSARRQGEAFF.

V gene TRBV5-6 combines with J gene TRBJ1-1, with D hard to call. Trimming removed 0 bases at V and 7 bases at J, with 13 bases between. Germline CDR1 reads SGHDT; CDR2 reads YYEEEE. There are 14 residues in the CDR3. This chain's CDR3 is CASSLVAGEIEAFF. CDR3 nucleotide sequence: TGTGCCAGCAGCTTGGTTGCAGGAGAGATTGAAGCTTTCTTT.

CDR3 in amino acids: CASSVTTADETQYF. In nucleotides, the CDR3 is TGTGCCAGCAGCGTTACGACCGCGGATGAGACCCAGTACTTC. V is TRBV9 and J is TRBJ2-5; D not resolved. Germline V lookup: CDR1 SGDLS, CDR2 YYNGEE. Trimming pared 2 bases from V and 5 bases from J, leaving 13 bases between. The CDR3 totals 14 residues.

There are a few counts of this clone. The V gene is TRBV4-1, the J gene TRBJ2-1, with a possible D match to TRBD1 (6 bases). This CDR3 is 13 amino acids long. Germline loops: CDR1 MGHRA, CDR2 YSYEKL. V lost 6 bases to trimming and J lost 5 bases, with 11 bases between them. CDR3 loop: CASSYEGDNEQFF. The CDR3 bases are TGCGCCAGCAGTTACGAGGGGGACAATGAGCAGTTCTTC.

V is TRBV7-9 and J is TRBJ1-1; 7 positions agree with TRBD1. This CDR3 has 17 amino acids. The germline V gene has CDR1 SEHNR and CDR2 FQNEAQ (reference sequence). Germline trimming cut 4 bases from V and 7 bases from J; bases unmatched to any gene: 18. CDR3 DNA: TGTGCCAGCAGCTCTTTCACCGGGACAGAATTTTTGGATGAAGCTTTCTTT. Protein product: CASSSFTGTEFLDEAFF.

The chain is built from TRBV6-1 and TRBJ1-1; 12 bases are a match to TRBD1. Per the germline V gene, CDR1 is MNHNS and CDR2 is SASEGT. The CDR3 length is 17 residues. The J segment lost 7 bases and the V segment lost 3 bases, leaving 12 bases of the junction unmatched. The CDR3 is CASSEGWGGTGGVEAFF. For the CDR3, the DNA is TGTGCCAGCAGTGAGGGGTGGGGTGGGACAGGGGGCGTTGAAGCTTTCTTT.

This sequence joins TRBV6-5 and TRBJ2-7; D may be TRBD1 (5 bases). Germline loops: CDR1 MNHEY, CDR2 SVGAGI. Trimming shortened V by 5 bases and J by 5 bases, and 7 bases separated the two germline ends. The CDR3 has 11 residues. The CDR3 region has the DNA TGTGCCAGCAGTGCACAGGACGAGCAGTACTTC. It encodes CASSAQDEQYF.

This CDR3 reads CSAPGTGNQETQYF. For the CDR3, the DNA is TGCAGCGCCCCCGGGACAGGAAACCAAGAGACCCAGTACTTC. The chain carries TRBV29-1 and TRBJ2-5, with 8 nucleotides matching TRBD1. The CDR3 spans 14 residues. Trimming cost V 7 bases and J 0 bases; bases outside gene matches: 7. CDR1 and CDR2 (germline): SQVTM, ANQGSEA.

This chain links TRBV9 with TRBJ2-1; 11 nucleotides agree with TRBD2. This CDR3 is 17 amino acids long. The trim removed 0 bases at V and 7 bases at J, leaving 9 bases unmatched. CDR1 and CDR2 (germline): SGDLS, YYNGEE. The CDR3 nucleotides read TGTGCCAGCAGCGTAGGGGGTAGCGGGGGGGCTTGGAATGAGCAGTTCTTC. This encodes CASSVGGSGGAWNEQFF. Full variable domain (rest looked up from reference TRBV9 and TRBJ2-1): DSGVTQTPKHLITATGQRVTLRCSPRSGDLSVYWYQQSLDQGLQFLIQYYNGEERAKGNILERFSAQQFPDLHSELNLSSLELGDSALYFCASSVGGSGGAWNEQFFGPGTRLTVL.

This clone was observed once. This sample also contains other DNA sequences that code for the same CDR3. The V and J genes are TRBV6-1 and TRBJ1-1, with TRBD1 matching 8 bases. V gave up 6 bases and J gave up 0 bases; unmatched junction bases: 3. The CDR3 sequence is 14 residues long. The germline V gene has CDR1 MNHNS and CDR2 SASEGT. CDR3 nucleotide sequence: TGTGCCAGCAGACCGGGACAGGTGAACACTGAAGCTTTCTTT. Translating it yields CASRPGQVNTEAFF.

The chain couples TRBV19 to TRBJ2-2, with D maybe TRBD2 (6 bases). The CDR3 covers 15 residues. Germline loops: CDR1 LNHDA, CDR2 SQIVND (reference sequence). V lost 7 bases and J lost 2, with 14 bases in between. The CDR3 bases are TGTGCCAGTAAGGAGGGAATTAGCAACACCGGGGAGCTGTTTTTT. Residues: CASKEGISNTGELFF. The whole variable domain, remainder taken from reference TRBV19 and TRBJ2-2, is DGGITQSPKYLFRKEGQNVTLSCEQNLNHDAMYWYRQDPGQGLRLIYYSQIVNDFQKGDIAEGYSVSREKKESFPLTVTSAQKNPTAFYLCASKEGISNTGELFFGEGSRLTVL.

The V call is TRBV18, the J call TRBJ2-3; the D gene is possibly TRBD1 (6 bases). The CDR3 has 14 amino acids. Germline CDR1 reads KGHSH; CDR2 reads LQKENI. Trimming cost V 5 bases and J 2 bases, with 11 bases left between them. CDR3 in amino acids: CASSKQGNTDTQYF. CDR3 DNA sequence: TGTGCCAGCTCAAAGCAGGGGAACACAGATACGCAGTATTTT.

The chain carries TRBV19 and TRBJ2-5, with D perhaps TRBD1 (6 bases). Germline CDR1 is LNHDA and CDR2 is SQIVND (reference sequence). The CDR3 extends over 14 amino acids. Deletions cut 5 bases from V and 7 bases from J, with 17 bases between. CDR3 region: CASSPQDRGLTQYF. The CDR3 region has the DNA TGTGCCAGTAGTCCTCAGGACAGAGGGTTGACCCAGTACTTC.

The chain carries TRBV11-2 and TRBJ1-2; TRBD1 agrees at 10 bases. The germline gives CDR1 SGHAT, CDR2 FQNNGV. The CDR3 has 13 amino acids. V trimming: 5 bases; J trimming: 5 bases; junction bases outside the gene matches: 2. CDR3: CASSPGQGYGYTF. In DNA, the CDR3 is TGTGCCAGCAGCCCGGGACAGGGGTATGGCTACACCTTC.

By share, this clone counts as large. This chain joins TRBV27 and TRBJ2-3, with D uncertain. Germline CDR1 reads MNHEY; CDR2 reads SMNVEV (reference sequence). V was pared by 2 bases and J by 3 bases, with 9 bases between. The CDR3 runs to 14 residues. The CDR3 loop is CASSLGRLTDTQYF. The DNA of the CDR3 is TGTGCCAGCAGTTTAGGCAGGCTTACAGATACGCAGTATTTT.